The 23 T cell receptor beta chains below all came from one sample that was sequenced in a study of shared clonotypes between healthy human individuals. Assay used: immunoSEQ multiplex PCR; TCRdb lists only in-frame clones, some missing. The table records 2 million to 2.5 million clones, 93% of them present only once. Sample: naive CD4+ T cells from PBMCs. Subset here: CD45RA+ positively selected. The receptors derive from a man younger than 35 in good health. Some clones in this sample may be carry-over from other donors' samples.

V is TRBV19 and J is TRBJ1-2; possibly TRBD1 for D (6 bases). Trimming cost V 7 bases and J 8 bases, with 23 bases left between them. The CDR3 contains 15 residues. CDR1 LNHDA and CDR2 SQIVND come from the germline V gene (reference sequence). CDR3 sequence: CASTGYRETLEGYTF. In nucleotides, the CDR3 is TGTGCCAGTACGGGATACAGGGAAACCCTGGAAGGCTACACCTTC.

The genes are TRBV28 and TRBJ2-7, with 7 nucleotides matching TRBD1. The CDR3 is 18 amino acids. From germline, CDR1 is MDHEN and CDR2 SYDVKM. The V and J ends lost 4 bases and 0 bases, in that order; junction bases with no gene match: 15. The CDR3 protein is CASSSPGQSPSYSYEQYF. The DNA of the CDR3 is TGTGCCAGCAGTTCTCCGGGACAGTCCCCCTCCTACTCCTACGAGCAGTACTTC.

The chain employs TRBV7-9 and TRBJ2-3; D is unclear. Germline CDR1 is SEHNR and CDR2 is FQNEAQ (reference sequence). The ends were cut back, 5 bases at V and 2 bases at J, with 11 bases in the middle. CDR3 length: 14 amino acids. CDR3 loop: CASSPSDLTDTQYF. As DNA, the CDR3 is TGTGCCAGCAGCCCTTCGGACCTCACAGATACGCAGTATTTT.

Worth noting for this clone: This sample includes further DNA sequences coding for the same CDR3. The V gene is TRBV28, the J gene TRBJ2-2; 7 bases are a match to TRBD2. The CDR3 consists of 16 residues. Germline CDR1 is MDHEN and CDR2 is SYDVKM. With V trimmed by 6 bases and J by 0 bases, 7 bases remained unmatched. This chain's CDR3 is CASSLSGGSNTGELFF. DNA for the CDR3: TGTGCCAGCAGCCTCTCCGGGGGGTCGAACACCGGGGAGCTGTTTTTT.

This clone was observed once. The V and J genes are TRBV30 and TRBJ2-7; D assignment may be TRBD1 or TRBD2 (5 bases each). V gave up 6 bases and J gave up 7 bases, with 13 bases separating them. This CDR3 contains 11 residues. The germline V gene has CDR1 GTSNPN and CDR2 SVGIG (reference sequence). CDR3 nucleotides: TGTGCCTGCCGGGACCCCATAGAGCAGTACTTC. Translation gives CACRDPIEQYF.

This rearrangement joins TRBV27 to TRBJ2-2; D is undetermined. CDR3 length: 13 amino acids. CDR1 and CDR2 (germline): MNHEY, SMNVEV (reference sequence). V lost 7 bases and J 6 bases, leaving 12 bases between the germline ends. DNA of the CDR3: TGTGCCAGCACCTGGGTGGGGTCCGGGGAGCTGTTTTTT. Protein product: CASTWVGSGELFF.

This clone has just one count. The chain uses TRBV5-8 and TRBJ1-1, with D perhaps matching TRBD1 (5 bases). CDR1 is SGHTS and CDR2 is YDEGEE in the germline V gene. This CDR3 region has 15 residues. V was pared by 4 bases and J by 5 bases, with 18 bases between. The CDR3 region is CASSLGPRGGTEAFF. The CDR3 nucleotides are TGTGCCAGCAGCCTGGGACCGAGGGGCGGTACTGAAGCTTTCTTT.

This clone was recorded once. In DNA, the CDR3 is TGTGCCAGCAACCCGGGGGGGAGGACCAAGGAATATGAGCAGTTCTTC. It codes for CASNPGGRTKEYEQFF. The rearrangement uses TRBV7-2 and TRBJ2-1; 8 nucleotides line up with TRBD2. Germline lookup yields CDR1 SGHTA and CDR2 FQGNSA. The junction had 16 bases not matched to a gene; V was cut back by 7 bases and J by 8 bases. The CDR3 consists of 16 residues.

This rearrangement joins TRBV14 to TRBJ2-7; 14 bases fit TRBD2. CDR1 is SGHDN and CDR2 is FVKESK in the germline V gene. With V trimmed by 4 bases and J by 4 bases, 6 bases remained unmatched. The CDR3 contains 16 residues. CDR3 bases: TGTGCCAGCAGCCGAGGGACTAGCGGGAGTATTTACGAGCAGTACTTC. Its translation: CASSRGTSGSIYEQYF.

As for this clone: One end of the junction fails to match germline, which may point to a read error. The CDR3 bases are TGTGCCAGCAGCACCACATCGGGACTAGCGTTCTTC. This sequence encodes CASSTTSGLAFF. The J gene is TRBJ2-7, the V gene TRBV6-5, with 10 bases lining up with TRBD2. The CDR3 totals 12 residues. CDR1 is MNHEY, CDR2 SVGAGI, per germline.

This chain links TRBV5-1 with TRBJ2-1, with 9 nucleotides matching TRBD1. V was clipped by 0 bases and J by 1 base; unmatched bases: 8. Germline V gene lookup returns CDR1 SGHRS and CDR2 YFSETQ. The CDR3 extends over 18 amino acids. The DNA of the CDR3 is TGCGCCAGCAGCTTGGAAGCCGGGACAGGGACGTCCTACAATGAGCAGTTCTTC. Translated, it gives CASSLEAGTGTSYNEQFF.

This chain links TRBV4-1 with TRBJ2-2; weak D call: TRBD2 (5 bases). Germline-derived CDR1 and CDR2 are MGHRA and YSYEKL. The CDR3 runs to 18 residues. V was trimmed by 0 bases and J by 6 bases, leaving 20 bases between them. Here the CDR3 DNA reads TGCGCCAGCAGCCAAGAAGGGAGATCGAGGATCAAGGCCGGGGAGCTGTTTTTT. It codes for CASSQEGRSRIKAGELFF.

This chain uses TRBV5-4 with TRBJ1-2; a weak D match, TRBD1 (5 bases). V was clipped by 1 base and J by 8 bases, with 15 bases between them. The CDR3 extends over 14 amino acids. Germline CDR1 is SGHNT and CDR2 is YYREEE (reference sequence). The DNA of the CDR3 is TGTGCCAGCAGCTTGCCCGGGGCCCCGGGCGGCTACACCTTC. It translates to CASSLPGAPGGYTF.

The chain uses TRBV5-1 and TRBJ2-5; D is ambiguous. The CDR3 is made up of 14 amino acids. The V gene lost 0 bases and the J gene lost 5 bases, with 11 bases spanning the gap. The V gene's germline CDR1 is SGHRS and CDR2 YFSETQ. CDR3: CASSLEGTSETQYF. In DNA, the CDR3 is TGCGCCAGCAGCTTGGAGGGAACCTCGGAGACCCAGTACTTC.

This chain connects TRBV5-1 to TRBJ2-3; TRBD1 aligns across 7 bases. The CDR3 has 14 residues. Germline CDR1 reads SGHRS; CDR2 reads YFSETQ. With V trimmed by 9 bases and J by 1 base, 8 bases remained unmatched. The CDR3 region has the DNA TGCGCCACCCACGACGGACAGGGCACAGATACGCAGTATTTT. It encodes CATHDGQGTDTQYF. Filled out from reference TRBV5-1 and TRBJ2-3, the complete variable domain reads KAGVTQTPRYLIKTRGQQVTLSCSPISGHRSVSWYQQTPGQGLQFLFEYFSETQRNKGNFPGRFSGRQFSNSRSEMNVSTLELGDSALYLCATHDGQGTDTQYFGPGTRLTVL.

J is TRBJ2-3 and V is TRBV7-2, with 9 nucleotides matching TRBD2. Germline values: CDR1 SGHTA, CDR2 FQGNSA. V lost 5 bases, J lost 5 bases, and 5 bases stayed unmatched. CDR3 length equals 14 residues. CDR3 amino acids: CASSPSGRQDTQYF. The CDR3 DNA reads as TGTGCCAGCAGCCCGAGCGGGAGGCAAGATACGCAGTATTTT. The full variable domain, with the rest looked up from reference TRBV7-2 and TRBJ2-3, is GAGVSQSPSNKVTEKGKDVELRCDPISGHTALYWYRQSLGQGLEFLIYFQGNSAPDKSGLPSDRFSAERTGGSVSTLTIQRTQQEDSAVYLCASSPSGRQDTQYFGPGTRLTVL.

The V call is TRBV30, the J call TRBJ2-7, with D maybe TRBD2 (7 bases). The germline gives CDR1 GTSNPN, CDR2 SVGIG (reference sequence). The CDR3 covers 12 residues. The CDR3 nucleotides read TGTGCGGTGAGGGGGGGGCCCTACGAGCAGTACTTC. Amino acids: CAVRGGPYEQYF. Together with reference TRBV30 and TRBJ2-7, the CDR3 gives the full variable domain: SQTIHQWPATLVQPVGSPLSLECTVEGTSNPNLYWYRQAAGRGLQLLFYSVGIGQISSEVPQNLSASRPQDRQFILSSKKLLLSDSGFYLCAVRGGPYEQYFGPGTRLTVT.

The chain uses TRBV28 and TRBJ1-4; no clear D gene. The CDR3 has 16 residues. V was trimmed by 6 bases and J by 3 bases, leaving 17 bases between them. CDR1 and CDR2 from the germline V gene are MDHEN and SYDVKM. Here the CDR3 reads CASSGILKPANEKLFF. DNA for the CDR3: TGTGCCAGCAGCGGGATTTTAAAACCCGCTAATGAAAAACTGTTTTTT.

This clone was found once. The sample carries other DNA sequences with the same CDR3. This chain joins TRBV15 and TRBJ2-3; D unclear. This CDR3 comprises 11 residues. V was trimmed by 4 bases and J by 6 bases, leaving 5 bases between them. Germline V lookup: CDR1 LNHNV, CDR2 YYDKDF (reference sequence). In nucleotides, the CDR3 is TGTGCCACCAGCAAGGCGGATACGCAGTATTTT. Translating it yields CATSKADTQYF.

The chain uses TRBV7-2 and TRBJ1-1; D uncertain. Germline values: CDR1 SGHTA, CDR2 FQGNSA. V was clipped by 3 bases and J by 3 bases, with 11 bases between them. The length of the CDR3 is 14 residues. The CDR3 sequence is CASSFTSIYTEAFF. The CDR3, as DNA: TGTGCCAGCAGCTTTACAAGCATCTACACTGAAGCTTTCTTT.

In the case of this clone: A read error may account for a junction end that differs from germline. The J gene is TRBJ2-7, the V gene TRBV11-2, with TRBD2 matching over 10 bases. The CDR3 sequence is 15 residues long. Per the germline V gene, CDR1 is SGHAT and CDR2 is FQNNGV. CDR3 loop: CASRTSGRASDEQYF. The CDR3 coding sequence is TGTGCCAGCAGAACCAGCGGGAGGGCCTCCGACGAGCAGTACTTC.

The rearrangement links TRBV28 to TRBJ2-1, with 10 positions matching TRBD2. In germline, CDR1 is MDHEN, CDR2 SYDVKM. Losses at the gene ends were 5 bases for V and 6 bases for J; bases not matched to a gene: 7. This CDR3 comprises 15 residues. The CDR3 spells CASSRAGGGSNEQFF. DNA of the CDR3: TGTGCCAGCAGTCGAGCGGGAGGGGGTAGCAATGAGCAGTTCTTC.

This clone has just one count. The chain recombines TRBV4-1 with TRBJ2-7; the D call may be TRBD1 or TRBD2 (5 bases each). Germline CDR1 is MGHRA and CDR2 is YSYEKL. V was pared by 3 bases and J by 6 bases, with 12 bases between. The CDR3 is made up of 13 amino acids. CDR3 coding DNA: TGCGCCAGCAGCCACCCCGGGACCTCCGAGCAGTACTTC. The encoded protein is CASSHPGTSEQYF.